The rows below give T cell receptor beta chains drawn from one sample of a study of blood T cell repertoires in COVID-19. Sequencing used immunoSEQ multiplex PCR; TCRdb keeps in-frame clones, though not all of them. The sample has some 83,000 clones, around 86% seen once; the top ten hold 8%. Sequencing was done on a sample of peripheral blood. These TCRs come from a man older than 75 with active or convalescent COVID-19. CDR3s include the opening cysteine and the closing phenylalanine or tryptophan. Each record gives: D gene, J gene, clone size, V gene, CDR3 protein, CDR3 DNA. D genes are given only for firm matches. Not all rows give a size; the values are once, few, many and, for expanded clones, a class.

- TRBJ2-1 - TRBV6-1 CASSEGGYGTGLNEQFF TGTGCCAGCAGTGAGGGTGGGTATGGTACAGGGCTGAATGAGCAGTTCTTC
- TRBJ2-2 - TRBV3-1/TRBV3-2 CASSPRGQTGELFF TGTGCCAGCAGCCCAAGGGGTCAAACCGGGGAGCTGTTTTTT
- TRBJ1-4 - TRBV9 CASSGQSSNEKLFF TGTGCCAGCAGCGGACAGTCGAGCAATGAAAAACTGTTTTTT
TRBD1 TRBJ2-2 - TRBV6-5 CASLGGRALSGELFF TGTGCCAGCCTAGGGGGCAGGGCCCTCAGCGGGGAGCTGTTTTTT
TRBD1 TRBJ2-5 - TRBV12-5 CASGLPWTGGTETQYF TGTGCTAGTGGTTTGCCATGGACAGGGGGTACCGAGACCCAGTACTTC
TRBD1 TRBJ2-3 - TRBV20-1 CSQQGITQYF TGCAGCCAACAGGGGATAACGCAGTATTTT
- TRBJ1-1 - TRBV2 CASSSQGLRTEAFF TGTGCCAGCAGCTCACAGGGTTTGCGCACTGAAGCTTTCTTT
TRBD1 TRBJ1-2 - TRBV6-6 CASSAGTGKNYGYTF TGTGCCAGCAGTGCCGGGACAGGGAAGAACTATGGCTACACCTTC
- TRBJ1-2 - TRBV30 CARRAGGYTF TGTGCCCGGAGGGCTGGTGGCTACACCTTC
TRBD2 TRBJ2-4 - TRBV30 CAWSLIAGFGNIQYF TGTGCCTGGAGTTTAATAGCGGGATTCGGCAACATTCAGTACTTC
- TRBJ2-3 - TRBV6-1 CASSELPAGTDTQYF TGTGCCAGCAGTGAGCTTCCGGCGGGAACAGATACGCAGTATTTT
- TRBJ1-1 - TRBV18 CASSPLGRAEAFF TGTGCCAGCTCACCACTTGGGCGGGCCGAAGCTTTCTTT
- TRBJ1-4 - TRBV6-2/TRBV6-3 CASSYVAANEKLFF TGTGCCAGCAGTTATGTCGCGGCTAATGAAAAACTGTTTTTT
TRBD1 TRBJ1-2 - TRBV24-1 CATSEGQGIYGYTF TGTGCCACCAGTGAAGGACAGGGAATCTATGGCTACACCTTC
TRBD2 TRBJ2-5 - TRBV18 CASSPRGGHQETQYF TGTGCCAGCTCACCCCGGGGGGGACATCAAGAGACCCAGTACTTC
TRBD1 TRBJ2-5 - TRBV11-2 CASSQTGGFQETQYF TGTGCCAGCAGCCAGACAGGGGGCTTCCAAGAGACCCAGTACTTC
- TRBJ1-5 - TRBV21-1 CASPRVHSNQPQHF TGTGCCAGCCCCAGGGTTCATAGCAATCAGCCCCAGCATTTT
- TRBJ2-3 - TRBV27 CASSLVDSRTDTQYF TGTGCCAGCAGTTTAGTGGACAGTCGCACAGATACGCAGTATTTT
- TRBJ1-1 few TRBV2 CASGGAGLTEAFF TGTGCCAGCGGGGGCGCGGGTCTCACTGAAGCTTTCTTT
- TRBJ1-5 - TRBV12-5 CASGRLIRNNQPQHF TGTGCTAGTGGCAGACTAATCCGGAACAATCAGCCCCAGCATTTT
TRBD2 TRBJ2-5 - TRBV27 CASTSSGGETQYF TGTGCCAGCACTTCTAGCGGGGGGGAGACCCAGTACTTC
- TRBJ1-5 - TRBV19 CASRYATYQPQHF TGTGCCAGTAGATACGCAACTTATCAGCCCCAGCATTTT
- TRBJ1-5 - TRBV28 CASNAPRPQHF TGTGCCAGCAACGCCCCGCGGCCCCAGCATTTT
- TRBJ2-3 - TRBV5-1 CASSLVLDTDTQYF TGCGCCAGCAGCTTGGTACTTGACACAGATACGCAGTATTTT
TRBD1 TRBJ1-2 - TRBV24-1 CATSDRTGDGYTF TGTGCCACCAGTGATCGGACAGGAGATGGCTACACCTTC
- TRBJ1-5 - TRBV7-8 CASSLAGSNQPQHF TGTGCCAGCAGCTTGGCGGGTAGCAATCAGCCCCAGCATTTT
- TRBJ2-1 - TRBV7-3 CASSETDRDNEQFF TGTGCCAGCAGTGAAACGGACAGAGACAATGAGCAGTTCTTC
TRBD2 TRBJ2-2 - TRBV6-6 CASSYSSGKSTGELFF TGTGCCAGCAGTTACTCTAGCGGGAAATCCACCGGGGAGCTGTTTTTT
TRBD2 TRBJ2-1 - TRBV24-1 CATSDGGSYNEQFF TGTGCCACCAGTGATGGCGGGAGCTACAATGAGCAGTTCTTC
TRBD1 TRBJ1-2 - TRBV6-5 CASRFRDRGGYTF TGTGCCAGCAGATTCCGGGACAGGGGCGGCTACACCTTC
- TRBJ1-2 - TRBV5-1 CASSTLGHGYTF TGCGCCAGCAGTACCCTGGGGCATGGCTACACCTTC
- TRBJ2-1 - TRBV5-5 CASSLDGGSYNEQFF TGTGCCAGCAGCTTGGACGGGGGCTCCTACAATGAGCAGTTCTTC
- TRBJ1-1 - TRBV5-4 CASSLDGGAIAAGAFF TGTGCCAGCAGCTTGGATGGGGGGGCCATAGCCGCGGGAGCTTTCTTT
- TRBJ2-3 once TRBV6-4 CASSVFPGYTQYF TGTGCCAGCAGTGTTTTCCCGGGGTATACGCAGTATTTT
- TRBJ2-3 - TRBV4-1 CASSQGGPSTDTQYF TGCGCCAGCAGCCAAGGGGGGCCGAGCACAGATACGCAGTATTTT
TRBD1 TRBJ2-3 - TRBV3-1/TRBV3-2 CASSQRQGSSDTQYF TGTGCCAGCAGCCAAAGACAGGGGAGCTCAGATACGCAGTATTTT
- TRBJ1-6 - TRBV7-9 CASGQGPNLDNSPLHF TGTGCCAGCGGTCAGGGGCCCAATTTGGATAATTCACCCCTCCACTTT
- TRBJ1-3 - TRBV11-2 CASSSYQIQKGNTIYF TGTGCCAGCAGCTCTTACCAAATACAAAAAGGAAACACCATATATTTT
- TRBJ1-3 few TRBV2 CASSEPRSGNTIYF TGTGCCAGCAGTGAACCACGGTCTGGAAACACCATATATTTT
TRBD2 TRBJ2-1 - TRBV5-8 CASRPGTSGGVEQFF TGTGCCAGCAGACCCGGGACTAGCGGGGGGGTTGAGCAGTTCTTC
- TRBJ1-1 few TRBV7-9 CASSLEGVGTEAFF TGTGCCAGCAGCTTAGAGGGGGTTGGCACTGAAGCTTTCTTT
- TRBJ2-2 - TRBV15 CATSRDLGAGELFF TGTGCCACCAGCAGAGATCTAGGGGCCGGGGAGCTGTTTTTT
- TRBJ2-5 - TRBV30 CAWSVRQALMETQYF TGTGCCTGGAGTGTACGGCAGGCCCTAATGGAGACCCAGTACTTC
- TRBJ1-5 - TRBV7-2 CASSGRVGGDQPQHF TGTGCCAGCAGCGGCCGGGTCGGCGGCGATCAGCCCCAGCATTTT
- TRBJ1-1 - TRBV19 CASSILLGQLMNTEAFF TGTGCCAGTAGTATCTTATTGGGGCAGCTGATGAACACTGAAGCTTTCTTT
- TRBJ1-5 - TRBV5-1 CASSPDSDNQPQHF TGCGCCAGCAGCCCGGACAGCGATAATCAGCCCCAGCATTTT
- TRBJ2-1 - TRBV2 CASSEERVRGNEQFF TGTGCCAGCAGTGAGGAACGGGTCAGGGGCAATGAGCAGTTCTTC
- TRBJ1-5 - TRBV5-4 CASSLGGDQPQHF TGTGCCAGCAGCTTAGGGGGTGATCAGCCCCAGCATTTT
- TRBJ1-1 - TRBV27 CASHGSRNTEAFF TGTGCCAGCCACGGGTCGAGAAACACTGAAGCTTTCTTT
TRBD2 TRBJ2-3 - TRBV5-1 CASSSLIAGPTDTQYF TGCGCCAGCAGCTCCTTAATAGCGGGACCCACAGATACGCAGTATTTT
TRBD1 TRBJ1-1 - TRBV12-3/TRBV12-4 CANTTGGIEAFF TGTGCCAACACGACAGGGGGGATTGAAGCTTTCTTT
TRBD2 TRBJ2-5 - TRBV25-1 CASSDATSAEETQYF TGTGCCAGCAGTGATGCTACTAGCGCGGAGGAGACCCAGTACTTC
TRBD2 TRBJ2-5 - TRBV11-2 CASSFLGTSGSQETQYF TGTGCCAGCAGCTTTTTGGGGACTAGCGGGAGCCAAGAGACCCAGTACTTC